A single sample is the source of the 12 T cell receptor beta chains below, sequenced in a study of blood T cell repertoires in COVID-19. Only in-frame clones appear in the TCRdb table, and some are missing; sequencing was by immunoSEQ multiplex PCR. The sample holds fewer than 250,000 clones; around 76% are singletons and the top ten take approximately 16%. The sequencing sample was made of PBMCs or T cells enriched from blood (not recorded which). These receptors were collected from a woman aged 45-59 years with acute COVID-19.

The genes are TRBV4-1 and TRBJ1-4; D call uncertain. CDR3 length equals 14 residues. V was trimmed by 4 bases and J by 3 bases, leaving 9 bases between them. The germline V gene encodes CDR1 MGHRA and CDR2 YSYEKL. The CDR3 DNA is TGCGCCAGCAGCCGTCCAGCGGCTAATGAAAAACTGTTTTTT. This codes for CASSRPAANEKLFF.

The chain links TRBV10-2 to TRBJ2-6, with TRBD1 as a possible D gene (5 bases). The CDR3 runs to 15 residues. The V gene lost 6 bases and the J gene lost 0 bases, with 9 bases spanning the gap. The V gene's germline CDR1 is WSHSY and CDR2 SAAADI. CDR3 loop: CASRETASGANVLTF. Here the CDR3 DNA reads TGCGCCAGCAGGGAGACAGCCTCTGGGGCCAACGTCCTGACTTTC.

The V gene is TRBV5-1, the J gene TRBJ1-6, with 8 positions matching TRBD1. Germline CDR1 and CDR2: SGHRS and YFSETQ. J gave up 7 bases and V 1 base, and 13 bases lay outside the gene matches. The CDR3 length is 18 residues. CDR3 DNA: TGCGCCAGCAGCTTGAGCCTAACGACTGCAGGGGGCAATTCACCCCTCCACTTT. It codes for CASSLSLTTAGGNSPLHF.

The chain links TRBV5-1 to TRBJ2-3; 9 bases fit TRBD1. Trimming cost V 1 base and J 2 bases; bases outside gene matches: 8. CDR1 is SGHRS and CDR2 is YFSETQ in the germline V gene. The CDR3 covers 17 residues. In DNA form, the CDR3 reads TGCGCCAGCAGCTTGATCGTGGGGACAGGGACCACAGATACGCAGTATTTT. As protein: CASSLIVGTGTTDTQYF.

The gene calls are TRBV28 and TRBJ1-5; D uncertain. V lost 3 bases and J 5 bases, leaving 11 bases between the germline ends. The germline gives CDR1 MDHEN, CDR2 SYDVKM. The CDR3 extends over 14 amino acids. This CDR3 is CASSLSRPDQPQHF. In DNA form, the CDR3 reads TGTGCCAGCAGTTTGAGCAGGCCTGATCAGCCCCAGCATTTT. The variable domain in full, completed from reference TRBV28 and TRBJ1-5, reads DVKVTQSSRYLVKRTGEKVFLECVQDMDHENMFWYRQDPGLGLRLIYFSYDVKMKEKGDIPEGYSVSREKKERFSLILESASTNQTSMYLCASSLSRPDQPQHFGDGTRLSIL.

The J gene is TRBJ1-1, the V gene TRBV11-2, with D possibly TRBD1 on 6 matching bases. The V gene's germline CDR1 is SGHAT and CDR2 FQNNGV. The CDR3 contains 15 residues. Trimming removed 0 bases at V and 4 bases at J, with 12 bases between. CDR3 DNA: TGTGCCAGCAGCTTAGATCCAGGGGCAGGCACTGAAGCTTTCTTT. Translating gives CASSLDPGAGTEAFF.

This clone was observed once. The chain has TRBV11-2 and TRBJ2-7, with 8 nucleotides matching TRBD1. The CDR3 is 14 residues long. The V and J ends lost 5 bases and 5 bases, in that order; junction bases with no gene match: 8. Germline CDR1 is SGHAT and CDR2 is FQNNGV. CDR3 sequence reads: CASSIGQGRDEQYV. CDR3 nucleotide sequence: TGTGCCAGCAGCATCGGACAGGGCAGGGACGAGCAGTACGTC.

The chain employs TRBV5-4 and TRBJ2-1; a possible D gene is TRBD2 (5 bases). V lost 5 bases to trimming and J lost 3 bases, with 12 bases between them. The CDR3 contains 14 residues. The germline CDR1 and CDR2 sequences are SGHNT and YYREEE (reference sequence). CDR3: CASREASLYNEQFF. CDR3 DNA sequence: TGTGCCAGCAGGGAAGCTAGCCTCTACAATGAGCAGTTCTTC.

This chain connects TRBV3-1 (or the pseudogene TRBV3-2) to TRBJ2-2, with 12 bases identical to TRBD2. V trimming: 6 bases; J trimming: 5 bases; junction bases outside the gene matches: 7. Looked up from germline, CDR1 is LGHDT and CDR2 is YNNKEL (reference sequence). The CDR3 is made up of 16 amino acids. This CDR3 reads CASSLAGGPGTGELFF. The CDR3 DNA reads as TGTGCCAGCAGTCTAGCGGGGGGGCCGGGTACCGGGGAGCTGTTTTTT.

This chain uses TRBV18 with TRBJ2-3; 13 bases map to TRBD2. The trim removed 2 bases at V and 6 bases at J, leaving 5 bases unmatched. This CDR3 is 16 amino acids long. Germline V CDR1 and CDR2: KGHSH, LQKENI. The CDR3 coding sequence is TGTGCCAGCTCACCAAGAACTAGCGGGGGGGCTGATACGCAGTATTTT. It translates to CASSPRTSGGADTQYF.

The V and J genes are TRBV2 and TRBJ1-4, with unresolved D. CDR3 length: 16 amino acids. Germline V gene sequence: CDR1 SNHLY, CDR2 FYNNEI. Trimming removed 5 bases at V and 3 bases at J, with 16 bases between. The CDR3 DNA is TGTGCCAGCAGTCCCCGAGCAATCGGGGCTAATGAAAAACTGTTTTTT. It yields the protein CASSPRAIGANEKLFF.

This clone was found many times. Additional DNA sequences in this sample encode the identical CDR3. This sequence joins TRBV7-8 and TRBJ2-5; 7 bases map to TRBD1. The junction had 11 bases not matched to a gene; V was cut back by 5 bases and J by 5 bases. The CDR3 is 15 amino acids. Germline V gene data show CDR1 as SGHVS and CDR2 as FQNEAQ. The CDR3 coding sequence is TGTGCCAGCAGCCCTCATGGGACAGCTCGGGAGACCCAGTACTTC. This encodes CASSPHGTARETQYF.